This TCR beta chain comes out of a study of response to subunit inactivated influenza vaccine. TCRdb re-called the RT-PCR reads through MiXCR, storing one row per CDR3 protein. The table has around 530,000 distinct CDR3 sequences, 12% seen once. The CDR3 loop spans 11 amino acids. The germline V gene has CDR1 SQVTM and CDR2 ANQGSEA. Between the trimmed V and J ends, which lost 4 bases and 2 bases, there was a span of 6 bases. Many counts were recorded for this clonotype. No antigen is known for it. The study's findings and limits: Each seasonal flu vaccination may recruit only limited new T cells, authors suggested.

The V and J genes are TRBV29-1 and TRBJ2-7; no clear D. This TCR was recovered from a man aged 50 or older who received an inactivated influenza vaccine. The sequencing used PBMCs from blood, collected on the day of vaccination. For the CDR3, the DNA is TGCAGCGTTGGGGTGGCCTACGAGCAGTACTTC. Its protein is CSVGVAYEQYF.